One and the same sample provided the 24 T cell receptor beta chains below, sequenced in a study of T cells in localized non-small cell lung cancer. The data were produced by immunoSEQ multiplex PCR, yet TCRdb's version contains in-frame clones alone and is incomplete. The sample consists of tens of thousands of clones, roughly 88% of them appearing once. Sequencing was performed on peripheral blood, taken before any cancer treatment. These receptors were taken from a woman aged 35-70 years with stage I lung adenocarcinoma.

V gene TRBV11-2 combines with J gene TRBJ2-3, with D uncertain. Germline CDR1 reads SGHAT; CDR2 reads FQNNGV. The length of the CDR3 is 15 residues. The V gene lost 3 bases and the J gene lost 5 bases, with 15 bases spanning the gap. The DNA of the CDR3 is TGTGCCAGCAGCTTGCAGGAAGGCTTTGAAGATACGCAGTATTTT. Its translation is CASSLQEGFEDTQYF.

The count of this clone is one. The chain has TRBV19 and TRBJ2-7; possibly TRBD2 for D (5 bases). The germline CDR1 and CDR2 sequences are LNHDA and SQIVND (reference sequence). V lost 4 bases and J lost 3, with 16 bases in between. The CDR3 is made up of 15 amino acids. The DNA of the CDR3 is TGTGCCAGTAGTAGGGAACTAGTGGGTTTCTACGAGCAGTACTTC. It codes for CASSRELVGFYEQYF.

This sequence joins TRBV10-2 and TRBJ1-4, with a possible D match to TRBD1 (5 bases). Trimming cost V 3 bases and J 5 bases, with 10 bases left between them. Germline CDR1 and CDR2: WSHSY and SAAADI. CDR3 length: 14 residues. In DNA, the CDR3 is TGCGCCAGCAGTGATACAGGCGCGAATGAAAAACTGTTTTTT. Encoded protein: CASSDTGANEKLFF.

The V call is TRBV5-4, the J call TRBJ2-7; 13 nucleotides align to TRBD2. The junction had 7 bases not matched to a gene; V was cut back by 2 bases and J by 5 bases. Germline V gene sequence: CDR1 SGHNT, CDR2 YYREEE (reference sequence). The CDR3 runs 16 residues. The CDR3 loop is CASSLSGLAGAHEQYF. CDR3 sequence (DNA): TGTGCCAGCAGCTTATCAGGACTAGCGGGAGCCCACGAGCAGTACTTC.

The CDR3 loop is CASSWGSNTGELFF. For the CDR3, the DNA is TGTGCCAGCAGCTGGGGGTCGAACACCGGGGAGCTGTTTTTT. The chain carries TRBV7-9 and TRBJ2-2; D might be TRBD1 or TRBD2, each matching 5 bases. Trimming pared 4 bases from V and 0 bases from J, leaving 6 bases between. Germline lookup yields CDR1 SEHNR and CDR2 FQNEAQ (reference sequence). The CDR3 runs 14 residues.

The chain is built from TRBV18 and TRBJ2-1, with D perhaps TRBD2 (6 bases). The V gene's germline CDR1 is KGHSH and CDR2 LQKENI. The V and J ends lost 3 bases and 6 bases respectively, with 15 bases between them. CDR3 length equals 15 residues. CDR3 bases: TGTGCCAGCTCACCTTGGGAGGAGTTCTCCAATGAGCAGTTCTTC. Protein product: CASSPWEEFSNEQFF.

This chain links TRBV27 with TRBJ2-2; TRBD2 might be the D (6 bases). The germline V gene has CDR1 MNHEY and CDR2 SMNVEV (reference sequence). This CDR3 spans 17 amino acids. The V and J ends lost 0 bases and 0 bases respectively, with 11 bases between them. DNA for the CDR3: TGTGCCAGCAGTTTATCGGAGGGTAGCGCGAACACCGGGGAGCTGTTTTTT. Translated: CASSLSEGSANTGELFF.

This chain connects TRBV28 to TRBJ1-5; D is possibly TRBD1 (6 bases). V lost 4 bases and J 5 bases, leaving 9 bases between the germline ends. Germline assignment: CDR1 MDHEN and CDR2 SYDVKM. The CDR3 has 13 residues. In DNA, the CDR3 is TGTGCCAGCAGTTGGGACACAGATCAGCCCCAGCATTTT. Its protein is CASSWDTDQPQHF. Complete variable domain (other parts from reference TRBV28 and TRBJ1-5): DVKVTQSSRYLVKRTGEKVFLECVQDMDHENMFWYRQDPGLGLRLIYFSYDVKMKEKGDIPEGYSVSREKKERFSLILESASTNQTSMYLCASSWDTDQPQHFGDGTRLSIL.

In this sample, this clone turned up a few times. The chain combines TRBV18 with TRBJ2-7; D perhaps matches TRBD2 (6 bases). There are 15 residues in the CDR3. In germline, CDR1 is KGHSH, CDR2 LQKENI. V was trimmed by 3 bases and J by 0 bases, leaving 12 bases between them. The CDR3 DNA reads as TGTGCCAGCTCACCCAAGCGGGCACTCTCCTACGAGCAGTACTTC. Its translation is CASSPKRALSYEQYF.

The chain couples TRBV9 to TRBJ1-5; D remains ambiguous. This CDR3 region has 15 residues. Germline values: CDR1 SGDLS, CDR2 YYNGEE. V lost 0 bases, J lost 7 bases, and 14 bases lay in between. In DNA, the CDR3 is TGTGCCAGCAGCGTAGCTCCAGGTCCCACGCAGCCCCAGCATTTT. Translated: CASSVAPGPTQPQHF. Full variable domain (rest looked up from reference TRBV9 and TRBJ1-5): DSGVTQTPKHLITATGQRVTLRCSPRSGDLSVYWYQQSLDQGLQFLIQYYNGEERAKGNILERFSAQQFPDLHSELNLSSLELGDSALYFCASSVAPGPTQPQHFGDGTRLSIL.

This chain links TRBV5-1 with TRBJ2-1; TRBD1 aligns across 9 bases. CDR1 is SGHRS and CDR2 is YFSETQ in the germline V gene. This CDR3 is 15 amino acids long. V dropped 5 bases and J dropped 10; count of bases not matched to a gene: 13. This CDR3 is CASSPGTGTFDEQFF. The DNA of the CDR3 is TGCGCCAGCAGTCCCGGGACAGGGACTTTCGACGAGCAGTTCTTC. Supplemented by reference TRBV5-1 and TRBJ2-1, the full variable domain reads KAGVTQTPRYLIKTRGQQVTLSCSPISGHRSVSWYQQTPGQGLQFLFEYFSETQRNKGNFPGRFSGRQFSNSRSEMNVSTLELGDSALYLCASSPGTGTFDEQFFGPGTRLTVL.

The V and J genes are TRBV7-9 and TRBJ2-1; TRBD1 agrees at 11 bases. This CDR3 comprises 14 residues. CDR1 is SEHNR and CDR2 is FQNEAQ in the germline V gene (reference sequence). V lost 3 bases to trimming and J lost 8 bases; unmatched junction nucleotides: 3. The CDR3 DNA reads TGTGCCAGCAGCTTTGGACAGGGGGCAGATGAGCAGTTCTTC. It codes for CASSFGQGADEQFF.

The chain uses TRBV4-2 and TRBJ1-5; no clear D gene. V lost 1 base and J 2 bases, leaving 0 bases between the germline ends. Germline CDR1 and CDR2: LGHNA and YNFKEQ. The CDR3 length is 12 residues. The CDR3 loop is CASSQGNQPQHF. In DNA form, the CDR3 reads TGTGCCAGCAGCCAAGGCAATCAGCCCCAGCATTTT.

CDR3 in DNA: TGTGCCAGCAGTTCCCCTACCCGGGGACAGGGGGCCCACGAGCAGTACTTC. Translated: CASSSPTRGQGAHEQYF. V usage is TRBV28 and J usage is TRBJ2-7, with 12 nucleotides matching TRBD1. The CDR3 spans 17 residues. CDR1 and CDR2 from the germline V gene are MDHEN and SYDVKM. Germline trimming cut 4 bases from V and 5 bases from J; bases unmatched to any gene: 12. The complete variable domain, with remaining parts taken from reference TRBV28 and TRBJ2-7, reads DVKVTQSSRYLVKRTGEKVFLECVQDMDHENMFWYRQDPGLGLRLIYFSYDVKMKEKGDIPEGYSVSREKKERFSLILESASTNQTSMYLCASSSPTRGQGAHEQYFGPGTRLTVT.

This clone was detected once. V and J are TRBV20-1 and TRBJ2-7, with a weak D call TRBD2 (5 bases). Trimming removed 5 bases at V and 6 bases at J, with 8 bases between. The germline V gene encodes CDR1 DFQATT and CDR2 SNEGSKA (reference sequence). The length of the CDR3 is 10 residues. The CDR3 loop reads CSAGSREQYF. The CDR3 nucleotides are TGCAGTGCTGGGAGTCGCGAGCAGTACTTC.

V is TRBV28 and J is TRBJ1-5; D not resolved. Germline V gives CDR1 MDHEN, CDR2 SYDVKM. This CDR3 comprises 14 residues. V lost 2 bases to trimming and J lost 7 bases, with 12 bases between them. This chain's CDR3 is CASSLVGSRQPQHF. CDR3 coding DNA: TGTGCCAGCAGTTTAGTTGGGTCAAGACAGCCCCAGCATTTT.

The chain employs TRBV27 and TRBJ2-7; 11 bases map to TRBD2. The CDR3 is made up of 14 amino acids. CDR1 is MNHEY and CDR2 is SMNVEV in the germline V gene (reference sequence). CDR3 DNA: TGTGCCAGCTCTTCGGTGGTTTCTAGCGGGAGGACTTACGTT. The encoded protein is CASSSVVSSGRTYV.

The CDR3 DNA sequence: TGTGCCAGCAGCTTATCCGGGGGAAACTACAATGAGCAGTTCTTC. This encodes CASSLSGGNYNEQFF. The chain uses TRBV11-3 and TRBJ2-1; D is perhaps TRBD2 (6 bases). V lost 2 bases, J lost 3 bases, and 11 bases lay in between. CDR1 is SGHNT, CDR2 YENEEA, per germline. CDR3 length: 15 residues.

The chain combines TRBV2 with TRBJ2-1; 7 nucleotides agree with TRBD1. CDR1 and CDR2 from the germline V gene are SNHLY and FYNNEI. Trimming cost V 10 bases and J 0 bases; bases outside gene matches: 15. This CDR3 comprises 17 residues. As DNA, the CDR3 is TGTGCCACCAAAGAAGGGGGCAGACTATTCTCCTACAATGAGCAGTTCTTC. The encoded protein is CATKEGGRLFSYNEQFF. Full variable domain (remainder filled in from reference TRBV2 and TRBJ2-1): EPEVTQTPSHQVTQMGQEVILRCVPISNHLYFYWYRQILGQKVEFLVSFYNNEISEKSEIFDDQFSVERPDGSNFTLKIRSTKLEDSAMYFCATKEGGRLFSYNEQFFGPGTRLTVL.

V gene TRBV28 combines with J gene TRBJ1-1; TRBD1 matches 9 bases. Germline-derived CDR1 and CDR2 are MDHEN and SYDVKM. Unmatched junction bases numbered 8, after V lost 4 bases and J lost 5 bases. The CDR3 runs to 15 residues. CDR3 DNA: TGTGCCAGCAGTTCCCCCGGGACAGGGTGGACTGAAGCTTTCTTT. Translating gives CASSSPGTGWTEAFF.

This clone was seen a few times. This chain connects TRBV19 to TRBJ1-2; D remains ambiguous. CDR3 size: 11 residues. V lost 4 bases to trimming and J lost 4 bases, with 4 bases between them. Germline loops: CDR1 LNHDA, CDR2 SQIVND (reference sequence). CDR3 amino acids: CASSKLYGYTF. DNA of the CDR3: TGTGCCAGTAGTAAGCTCTATGGCTACACCTTC.

V is TRBV6-5 and J is TRBJ2-5; TRBD1 matches at 7 bases. The CDR3 length is 15 residues. Germline trimming cut 6 bases from V and 1 base from J; bases unmatched to any gene: 8. Per germline, CDR1 MNHEY and CDR2 SVGAGI. In nucleotides, the CDR3 is TGTGCCAGCAGAATGTGGGGACAGCTCCAAGAGACCCAGTACTTC. Residues: CASRMWGQLQETQYF.

The chain uses TRBV28 and TRBJ1-3, with D unclear. The CDR3 length is 12 residues. V lost 7 bases and J lost 2, with 6 bases in between. Germline CDR1 is MDHEN and CDR2 is SYDVKM. The DNA for the CDR3 is TGTGCCAGCAAGGGTGCTGGAAACACCATATATTTT. Translation gives CASKGAGNTIYF.

This clone occurred once. This chain links TRBV19 with TRBJ2-5; D might be TRBD2 (5 bases). Trimming took off 9 bases at V and 1 base at J, with 12 bases between the two ends. The CDR3 sequence is 13 residues long. Germline-derived CDR1 and CDR2 are LNHDA and SQIVND (reference sequence). The CDR3 sequence: CASAGLIQETQYF. The DNA of the CDR3 is TGTGCCAGCGCTGGACTCATCCAAGAGACCCAGTACTTC.